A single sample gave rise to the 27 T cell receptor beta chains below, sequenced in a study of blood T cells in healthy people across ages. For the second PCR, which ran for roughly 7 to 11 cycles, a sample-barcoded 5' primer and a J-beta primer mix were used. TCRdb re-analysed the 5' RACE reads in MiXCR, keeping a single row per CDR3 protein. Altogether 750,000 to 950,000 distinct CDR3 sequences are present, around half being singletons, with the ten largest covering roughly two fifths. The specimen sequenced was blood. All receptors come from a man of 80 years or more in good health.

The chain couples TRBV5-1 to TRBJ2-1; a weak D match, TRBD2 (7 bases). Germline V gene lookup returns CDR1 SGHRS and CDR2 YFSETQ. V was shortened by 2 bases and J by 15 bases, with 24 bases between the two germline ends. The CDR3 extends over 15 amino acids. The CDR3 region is CASSFEGGQGHDRFF. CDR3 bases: TGCGCCAGCAGCTTCGAGGGGGGGCAAGGACACGATCGGTTCTTC.

The CDR3 DNA is TGTGCCAGCAGTGAAGCGCAAGGGTACGGGCAGTACTTC. Translation gives CASSEAQGYGQYF. This chain connects TRBV6-1 to TRBJ2-5; unclear D gene. With 0 bases removed from V and 11 bases from J, the gap between germline ends came to 13 bases. This CDR3 is built from 13 residues. Germline CDR1 and CDR2: MNHNS and SASEGT.

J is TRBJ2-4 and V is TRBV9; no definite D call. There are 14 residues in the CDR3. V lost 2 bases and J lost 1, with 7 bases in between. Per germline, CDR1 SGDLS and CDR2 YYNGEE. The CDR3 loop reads CASSVDRAKNIQYF. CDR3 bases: TGTGCCAGCAGCGTGGACCGGGCCAAAAACATTCAGTACTTC.

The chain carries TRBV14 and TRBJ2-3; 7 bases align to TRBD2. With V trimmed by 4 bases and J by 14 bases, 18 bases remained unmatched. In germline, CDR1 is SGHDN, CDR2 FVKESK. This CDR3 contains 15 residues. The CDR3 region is CASSPLGGAGRYAYF. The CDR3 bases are TGTGCCAGCAGCCCCTTGGGAGGGGCGGGGAGATACGCGTATTTT.

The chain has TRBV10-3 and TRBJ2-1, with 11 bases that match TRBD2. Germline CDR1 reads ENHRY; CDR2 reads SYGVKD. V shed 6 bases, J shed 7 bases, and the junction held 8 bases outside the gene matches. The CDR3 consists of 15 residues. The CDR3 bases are TGTGCCATCAGCCTAGCGGGAGGAGCAGGTAATGAGCAGTTCTTC. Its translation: CAISLAGGAGNEQFF.

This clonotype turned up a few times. CDR3 coding DNA: TGTGCCACCAGTGATCCGATCGATCAAGAGACCCAGTACTTC. Its translation is CATSDPIDQETQYF. The chain is built from TRBV24-1 and TRBJ2-5; D ambiguous. Between the trimmed V and J ends, which lost 3 bases and 2 bases, there was a span of 9 bases. This CDR3 has 14 amino acids. Germline CDR1 reads KGHDR; CDR2 reads SFDVKD.

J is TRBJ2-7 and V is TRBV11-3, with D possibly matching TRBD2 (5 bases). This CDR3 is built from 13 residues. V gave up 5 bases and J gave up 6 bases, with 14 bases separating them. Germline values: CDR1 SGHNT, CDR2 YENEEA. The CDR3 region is CASSGQLGGEQYF. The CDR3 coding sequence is TGTGCCAGCAGCGGCCAATTAGGAGGCGAGCAGTACTTC.

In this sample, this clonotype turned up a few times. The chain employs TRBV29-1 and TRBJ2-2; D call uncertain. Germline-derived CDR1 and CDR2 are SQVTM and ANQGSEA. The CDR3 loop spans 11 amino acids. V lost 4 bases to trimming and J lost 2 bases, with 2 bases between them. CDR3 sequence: CSVANTGELFF. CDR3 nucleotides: TGCAGCGTTGCTAACACCGGGGAGCTGTTTTTT.

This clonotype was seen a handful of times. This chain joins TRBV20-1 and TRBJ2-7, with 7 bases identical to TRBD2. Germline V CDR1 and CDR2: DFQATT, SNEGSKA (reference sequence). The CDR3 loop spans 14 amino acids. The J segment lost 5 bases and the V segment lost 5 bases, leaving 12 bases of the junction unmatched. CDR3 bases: TGCAGTGCTGTCCACTTGCGGGAGAGCCACGAGCAGTACTTC. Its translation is CSAVHLRESHEQYF.

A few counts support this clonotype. The CDR3 DNA sequence: TGCAGCGTTGGGCAGACGAACACCGGGGAGCTGTTTTTT. This encodes CSVGQTNTGELFF. This chain connects TRBV29-1 to TRBJ2-2; D is undetermined. This CDR3 is built from 13 residues. The germline V and J ends were trimmed by 4 bases and 0 bases, with 6 bases remaining between them. The V gene's germline CDR1 is SQVTM and CDR2 ANQGSEA.

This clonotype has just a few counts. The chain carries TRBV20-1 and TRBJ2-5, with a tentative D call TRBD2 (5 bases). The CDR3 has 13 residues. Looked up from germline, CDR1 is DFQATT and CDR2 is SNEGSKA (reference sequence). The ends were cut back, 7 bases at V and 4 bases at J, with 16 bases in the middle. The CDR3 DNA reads TGCAGTGTGAGGGTGTCAGGACGAGAGACCCAGTACTTC. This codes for CSVRVSGRETQYF.

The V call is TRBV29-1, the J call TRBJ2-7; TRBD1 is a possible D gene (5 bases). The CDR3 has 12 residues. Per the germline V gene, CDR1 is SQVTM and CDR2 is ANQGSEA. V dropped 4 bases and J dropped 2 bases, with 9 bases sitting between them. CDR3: CSVGQRTYEQYF. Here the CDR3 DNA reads TGCAGCGTTGGACAGAGGACCTACGAGCAGTACTTC.

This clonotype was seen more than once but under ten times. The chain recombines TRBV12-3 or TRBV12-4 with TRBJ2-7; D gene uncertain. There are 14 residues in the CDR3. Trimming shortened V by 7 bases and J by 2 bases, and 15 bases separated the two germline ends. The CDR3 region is CASTFGRVTYEQYF. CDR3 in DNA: TGTGCCAGCACCTTTGGCCGGGTAACCTACGAGCAGTACTTC.

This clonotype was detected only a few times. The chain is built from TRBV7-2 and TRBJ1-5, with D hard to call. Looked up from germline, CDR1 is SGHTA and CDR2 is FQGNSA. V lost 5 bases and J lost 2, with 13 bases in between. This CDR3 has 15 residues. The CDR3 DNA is TGTGCCAGCAGCCCAGTAAGCACGGGCAATCAGCCCCAGCATTTT. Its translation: CASSPVSTGNQPQHF.

For the CDR3, the DNA is TGTGCCAGCAGCCCCCGGGCCCAGGATCATGAGCAGTTCTTC. Translation gives CASSPRAQDHEQFF. The V gene is TRBV7-3, the J gene TRBJ2-1; no reliable D call. This CDR3 has 14 residues. Germline CDR1 reads SGHTA; CDR2 reads FQGTGA. V dropped 5 bases and J dropped 8 bases, with 16 bases sitting between them.

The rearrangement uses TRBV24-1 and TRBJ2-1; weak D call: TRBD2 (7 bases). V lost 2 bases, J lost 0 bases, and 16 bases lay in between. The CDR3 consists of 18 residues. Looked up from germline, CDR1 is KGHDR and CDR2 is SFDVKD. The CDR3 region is CATSDYGGGLGSYNEQFF. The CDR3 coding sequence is TGTGCCACCAGTGATTATGGGGGGGGCTTAGGCTCCTACAATGAGCAGTTCTTC.

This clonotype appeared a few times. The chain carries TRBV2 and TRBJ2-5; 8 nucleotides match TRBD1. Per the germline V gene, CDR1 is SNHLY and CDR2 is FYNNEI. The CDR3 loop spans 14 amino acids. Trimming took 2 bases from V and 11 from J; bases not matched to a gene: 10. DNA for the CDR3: TGTGCCAGCAGTGAACAGGGGGCGCGGAATGAGCAGTACTTC. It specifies CASSEQGARNEQYF.

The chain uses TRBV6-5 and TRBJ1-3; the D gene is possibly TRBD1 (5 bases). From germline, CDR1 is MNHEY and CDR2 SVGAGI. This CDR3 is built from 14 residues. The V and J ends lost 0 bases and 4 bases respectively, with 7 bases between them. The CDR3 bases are TGTGCCAGCAGTTACTCGGGGGAGGGAAACACCATATATTTT. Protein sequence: CASSYSGEGNTIYF.

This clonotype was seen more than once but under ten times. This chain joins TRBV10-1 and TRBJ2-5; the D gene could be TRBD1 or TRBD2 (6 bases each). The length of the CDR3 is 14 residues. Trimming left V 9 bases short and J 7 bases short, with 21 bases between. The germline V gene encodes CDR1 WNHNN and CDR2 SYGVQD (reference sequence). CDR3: CASARDTGVRTQYF. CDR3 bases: TGCGCCAGTGCCCGGGACACGGGGGTGAGGACCCAGTACTTC.

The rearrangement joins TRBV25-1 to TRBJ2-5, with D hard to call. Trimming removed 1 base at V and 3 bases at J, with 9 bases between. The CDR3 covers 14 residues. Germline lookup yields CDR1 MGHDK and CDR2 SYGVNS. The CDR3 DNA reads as TGTGCCAGCAGTGAATTATTGGGTGAAGAGACCCAGTACTTC. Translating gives CASSELLGEETQYF.

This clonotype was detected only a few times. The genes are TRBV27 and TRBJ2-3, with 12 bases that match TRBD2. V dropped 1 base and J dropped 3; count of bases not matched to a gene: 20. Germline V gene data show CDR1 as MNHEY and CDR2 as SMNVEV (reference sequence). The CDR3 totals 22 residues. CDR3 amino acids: CASSLWAALLAGGPMKTDTQYF. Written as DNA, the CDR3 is TGTGCCAGCAGTTTATGGGCGGCCCTTCTAGCGGGAGGGCCGATGAAGACAGATACGCAGTATTTT.

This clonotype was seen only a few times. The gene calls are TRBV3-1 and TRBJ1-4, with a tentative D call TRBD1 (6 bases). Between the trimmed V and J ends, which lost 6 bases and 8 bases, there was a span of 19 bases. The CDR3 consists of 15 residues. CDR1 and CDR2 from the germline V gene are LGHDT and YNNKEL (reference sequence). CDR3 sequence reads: CASRLVGGASEKLFF. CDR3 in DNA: TGTGCCAGCAGGCTGGTGGGGGGGGCGAGCGAAAAACTGTTTTTT.

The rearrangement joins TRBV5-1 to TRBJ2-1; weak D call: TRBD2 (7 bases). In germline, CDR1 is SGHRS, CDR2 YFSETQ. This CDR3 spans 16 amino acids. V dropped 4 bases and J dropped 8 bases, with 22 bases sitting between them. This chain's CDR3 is CASSGGGARNKDEQFF. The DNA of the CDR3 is TGCGCCAGCAGCGGAGGGGGGGCGAGGAACAAGGATGAGCAGTTCTTC.

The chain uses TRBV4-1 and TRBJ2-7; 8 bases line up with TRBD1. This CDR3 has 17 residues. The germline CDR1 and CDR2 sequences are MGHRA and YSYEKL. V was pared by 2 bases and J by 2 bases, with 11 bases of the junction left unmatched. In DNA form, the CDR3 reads TGCGCCAGCAGCCAAAGCCGACAGGGGAAAGGAACCTACGAGCAGTACTTC. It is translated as CASSQSRQGKGTYEQYF.

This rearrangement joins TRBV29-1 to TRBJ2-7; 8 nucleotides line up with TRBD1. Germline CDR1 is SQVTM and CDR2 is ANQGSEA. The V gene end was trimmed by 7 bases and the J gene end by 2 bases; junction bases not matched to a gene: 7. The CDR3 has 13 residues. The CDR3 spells CSDPPRGPYEQYF. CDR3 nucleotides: TGCAGCGACCCCCCCAGGGGGCCCTACGAGCAGTACTTC.

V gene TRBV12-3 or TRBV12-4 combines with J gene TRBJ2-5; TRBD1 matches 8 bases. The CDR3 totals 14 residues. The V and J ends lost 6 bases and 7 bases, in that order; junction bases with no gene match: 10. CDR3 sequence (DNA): TGTGCCAGCAGGAAACAGGGGGTTCTTTTGACCCAGTACTTC. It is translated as CASRKQGVLLTQYF.

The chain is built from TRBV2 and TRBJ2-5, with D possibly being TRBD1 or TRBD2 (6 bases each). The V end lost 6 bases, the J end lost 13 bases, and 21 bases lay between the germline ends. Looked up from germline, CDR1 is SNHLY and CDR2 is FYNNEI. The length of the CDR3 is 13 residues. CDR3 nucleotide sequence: TGTGCCAGCAGACAGGGAGGTGGTGTTGAAGTGTACTTC. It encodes CASRQGGGVEVYF. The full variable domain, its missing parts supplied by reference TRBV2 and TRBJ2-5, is EPEVTQTPSHQVTQMGQEVILRCVPISNHLYFYWYRQILGQKVEFLVSFYNNEISEKSEIFDDQFSVERPDGSNFTLKIRSTKLEDSAMYFCASRQGGGVEVYFGPGTRLLVL.